A single sample is the source of the 13 T cell receptor beta chains below, sequenced in a study of cytomegalovirus exposure and HLA in healthy donors. Primers included in the PCR were 60 Vbeta and 13 Jbeta primers. Clones were read by immunoSEQ multiplex PCR, and TCRdb kept only the in-frame ones, dropping some. The sample has 150,000 or so clones; approximately 82% are singletons. Source material: PBMCs. The receptors were gathered from a male donor in good health and CMV-seronegative.

This chain links TRBV7-8 with TRBJ2-2; D possibly corresponds to TRBD1 (6 bases). Trimming cost V 6 bases and J 5 bases, with 10 bases left between them. Germline CDR1 reads SGHVS; CDR2 reads FQNEAQ. This CDR3 comprises 13 residues. The CDR3 here is CASRLTGTGELFF. CDR3 nucleotides: TGTGCCAGCAGGCTTACAGGGACCGGGGAGCTGTTTTTT.

V gene TRBV11-2 combines with J gene TRBJ2-2; possibly TRBD2 for D (6 bases). Trimming removed 3 bases from V and 6 bases from J, with 11 bases in between. This CDR3 has 14 amino acids. Germline V gene sequence: CDR1 SGHAT, CDR2 FQNNGV. In nucleotides, the CDR3 is TGTGCCAGCAGCTTTACCGGGGGTTCCGGGGAGCTGTTTTTT. This gives the protein CASSFTGGSGELFF.

The V gene is TRBV9, the J gene TRBJ2-7; TRBD2 is a possible D gene (6 bases). Deletions cut 0 bases from V and 3 bases from J, with 10 bases between. CDR3 length: 14 residues. Germline CDR1 SGDLS, CDR2 YYNGEE. The CDR3 here is CASSVDPGVYEQYF. The CDR3 bases are TGTGCCAGCAGCGTAGATCCGGGGGTCTACGAGCAGTACTTC.

In its sample, this clone was seen a few times. Other DNA sequences in the sample encode the same CDR3. The chain couples TRBV6-1 to TRBJ1-1; 8 bases are a match to TRBD1. In germline, CDR1 is MNHNS, CDR2 SASEGT. The CDR3 runs 13 residues. The J segment lost 4 bases and the V segment lost 8 bases, leaving 6 bases of the junction unmatched. CDR3 amino acids: CASSGQGFTEAFF. Written as DNA, the CDR3 is TGTGCCAGCTCCGGACAGGGTTTCACTGAAGCTTTCTTT.

This chain connects TRBV5-6 to TRBJ2-7, with 7 bases matching TRBD2. Germline assignment: CDR1 SGHDT and CDR2 YYEEEE. With 4 bases clipped from V and 4 bases from J, the junction kept 5 bases outside the gene matches. The CDR3 has 13 amino acids. This CDR3 is CASSPAGVYEQYF. In DNA form, the CDR3 reads TGTGCCAGCAGCCCCGCGGGGGTTTACGAGCAGTACTTC.

The rearrangement joins TRBV5-1 to TRBJ1-1; the D gene is possibly TRBD1 (6 bases). Germline CDR1 SGHRS, CDR2 YFSETQ. V gave up 5 bases and J gave up 10 bases, with 18 bases separating them. This CDR3 has 13 amino acids. DNA for the CDR3: TGCGCCAGCAGTTACAGGGTAGGATTGGGAGCTTTCTTT. Translating gives CASSYRVGLGAFF.

The chain joins TRBV15 to TRBJ2-6, with a weak D call TRBD1 (6 bases). This CDR3 contains 17 residues. V was clipped by 1 base and J by 1 base, with 11 bases between them. The germline gives CDR1 LNHNV, CDR2 YYDKDF (reference sequence). CDR3 nucleotides: TGTGCCACCAGCAGAGGGGGGCAGGGGTCTGGGGCCAACGTCCTGACTTTC. Translation: CATSRGGQGSGANVLTF.

This CDR3 reads CASSKGTGWSNQPQHF. The CDR3 nucleotides read TGTGCCAGTAGTAAGGGGACAGGGTGGAGCAATCAGCCCCAGCATTTT. The chain couples TRBV19 to TRBJ1-5; 9 nucleotides agree with TRBD1. Germline V gene lookup returns CDR1 LNHDA and CDR2 SQIVND (reference sequence). CDR3 length: 16 amino acids. V gave up 4 bases and J gave up 1 base; unmatched junction bases: 5.

V gene TRBV6-1 combines with J gene TRBJ2-7, with 12 bases fitting TRBD2. This CDR3 has 13 residues. The germline V gene has CDR1 MNHNS and CDR2 SASEGT. The ends lost 4 bases at V and 7 bases at J; junction bases unmatched: 2. The CDR3 DNA reads TGTGCCAGCAGTGCGGGACTAGCGGGTGAGCAGTACTTC. Its protein is CASSAGLAGEQYF.

V gene TRBV7-3 combines with J gene TRBJ2-3; 10 bases are shared with TRBD1. CDR1 SGHTA and CDR2 FQGTGA come from the germline V gene. The CDR3 covers 14 residues. V trimming: 4 bases; J trimming: 7 bases; junction bases outside the gene matches: 5. In DNA form, the CDR3 reads TGTGCCAGCAGCTCCCGGGACAGGGGAAATACGCAGTATTTT. It translates to CASSSRDRGNTQYF.

J is TRBJ2-7 and V is TRBV7-9; D is possibly TRBD1 (5 bases). The V end lost 1 base, the J end lost 3 bases, and 7 bases lay between the germline ends. CDR1 and CDR2 (germline): SEHNR, FQNEAQ (reference sequence). This CDR3 region has 13 residues. This CDR3 reads CASSLVDSYEQYF. The CDR3 DNA sequence: TGTGCCAGCAGCTTAGTAGACAGCTACGAGCAGTACTTC. The variable domain in full, with the rest retrieved from reference TRBV7-9 and TRBJ2-7, is DTGVSQNPRHKITKRGQNVTFRCDPISEHNRLYWYRQTLGQGPEFLTYFQNEAQLEKSRLLSDRFSAERPKGSFSTLEIQRTEQGDSAMYLCASSLVDSYEQYFGPGTRLTVT.

V and J are TRBV19 and TRBJ1-2; D uncertain. The CDR3 loop spans 13 amino acids. V lost 5 bases and J lost 4, with 11 bases in between. CDR1 and CDR2 (germline): LNHDA, SQIVND (reference sequence). The CDR3 here is CASSRDTLYGYTF. Here the CDR3 DNA reads TGTGCCAGTAGTCGTGACACCCTCTATGGCTACACCTTC. The entire variable domain, with the rest obtained from reference TRBV19 and TRBJ1-2, is as follows: DGGITQSPKYLFRKEGQNVTLSCEQNLNHDAMYWYRQDPGQGLRLIYYSQIVNDFQKGDIAEGYSVSREKKESFPLTVTSAQKNPTAFYLCASSRDTLYGYTFGSGTRLTVV.

The chain is built from TRBV11-2 and TRBJ2-7; no clear D gene. V dropped 2 bases and J dropped 6 bases, with 5 bases sitting between them. CDR3 length: 11 amino acids. Germline CDR1 is SGHAT and CDR2 is FQNNGV. The CDR3 here is CASSLSREQYF. The CDR3 nucleotides are TGTGCCAGCAGCTTAAGCCGCGAGCAGTACTTC. Supplemented by reference TRBV11-2 and TRBJ2-7, the full variable domain reads EAGVAQSPRYKIIEKRQSVAFWCNPISGHATLYWYQQILGQGPKLLIQFQNNGVVDDSQLPKDRFSAERLKGVDSTLKIQPAKLEDSAVYLCASSLSREQYFGPGTRLTVT.